The source of this T cell receptor beta chain is a study of blood T cell repertoires in COVID-19. Germline V gene data show CDR1 as MNHEY and CDR2 as SVGAGI. The CDR3 has 14 amino acids. V lost 5 bases and J lost 4; bases outside the gene matches: 4. Assignments of participants to cohorts depended upon their own reported clinical history. The data were produced by immunoSEQ multiplex PCR, yet TCRdb's version contains in-frame clones alone and is incomplete. Counted here are approximately 140,000 clones, 84% occurring once; the ten biggest clones make up 2% to 2.5%. This clonotype was obtained from a man aged 40-49 years with acute COVID-19. The rearrangement links TRBV6-5 to TRBJ2-2; 7 positions match TRBD2. What was sequenced was PBMCs or T cells enriched from blood (not recorded which). The CDR3: CASSPSGTTGELFF. The CDR3 coding sequence is TGTGCCAGCAGTCCTAGCGGAACCACCGGGGAGCTGTTTTTT.